The TCR beta chain under discussion was sequenced for a study of blood T cells in healthy people across ages. The CDR3 length is 13 residues. The germline V and J ends were trimmed by 3 bases and 6 bases, with 14 bases remaining between them. CDR1 DFQATT and CDR2 SNEGSKA come from the germline V gene (reference sequence). A J-beta primer mix and a sample-barcoded 5' primer were used in a second PCR of about 7 to 12 cycles. TCRdb reanalysed the 5' RACE reads using MiXCR and keeps one entry per CDR3 protein. Of approximately 730,000 distinct CDR3 sequences in the sample, roughly 44% were seen once. This TCR was sampled from a woman aged 60 to 75 in good health. The V call is TRBV20-1, the J call TRBJ1-1; D is unclear. Sequenced: blood. The CDR3 is CSASPGLAPEAFF. CDR3 sequence (DNA): TGCAGTGCTAGTCCCGGACTGGCACCTGAAGCTTTCTTT.